This record covers a single TCR beta chain. The CDR3 loop spans 17 amino acids. Trimming removed 6 bases at V and 0 bases at J, with 18 bases between. The germline gives CDR1 MNHEY, CDR2 SMNVEV (reference sequence). Original processing notes: Reference gene primer amplification gave nucleated cell count estimates. Profiling relied on immunoSEQ multiplex PCR, and the TCRdb table lists in-frame clones only, not all of them. V and J calls and clone size come straight from that table; D and trimming were deduced from the DNA. The sample holds fewer than 350,000 clones, about 90% seen once. These data come from a study of blood T cell repertoires in COVID-19. For the study at large: Samples of COVID-19 (acute and convalescent) were obtained from the United States, Italy and Spain. PBMCs, B-cell-depleted T cells, or T cells provided the cDNA or gDNA that made up the material.

The sample taken for sequencing was peripheral blood. This chain links TRBV27 with TRBJ2-1, with D possibly being TRBD2 (6 bases). This clonotype originated in a woman aged 45-59 years who had recovered from COVID-19. Written as DNA, the CDR3 is TGTGCCAGCAGCCCTCTCCCGGGAGCAGGCTCCTACAATGAGCAGTTCTTC. Protein product: CASSPLPGAGSYNEQFF.